The source of this T cell receptor beta chain is a study of cytomegalovirus exposure and HLA in healthy donors. Study-level points and caveats: The study designated 160 or so TCR beta chains cytomegalovirus-associated. Rarity marked most TCR sequences, yet some public TCRs occurred in many donors. For cytomegalovirus status, the classifier reportedly gave diagnoses with high specificity and sensitivity.

Repertoires were generated with immunoSEQ multiplex PCR, while TCRdb's copy carries only in-frame clones and drops some. The profile covers 110,000 to 150,000 clones, with 89% appearing a single time and around 9% taken by the ten largest. Regarding this clone: The antigen is unknown.

Per germline, CDR1 SGDLS and CDR2 YYNGEE. V lost 7 bases and J lost 0, with 10 bases in between. This CDR3 is 13 amino acids long. While the first cohort had 600 to 800 subjects, the donors belonged to the separate validation cohort of about 110 subjects. The sequenced material came from PBMCs. The origin of this receptor is a woman aged 18-30 years in good health and CMV-seropositive. J is TRBJ2-5 and V is TRBV9; possible D gene TRBD2, 5 bases. CDR3 sequence: CASSAGDQETQYF. As DNA, the CDR3 is TGTGCCAGCTCGGCCGGGGACCAAGAGACCCAGTACTTC.